The present T cell receptor (beta chain) was sequenced within a study of blood T cell repertoires in COVID-19. Study-wide background: Whether acute or convalescent, the COVID-19 samples came from the United States, Italy and Spain. The analysed material was cDNA or gDNA that came from T cells, B-cell-depleted T cells, or PBMCs.

In the original workflow: Reference gene primer amplification yielded estimated nucleated cell counts. The method was immunoSEQ multiplex PCR; TCRdb's version includes in-frame clones alone and lacks a portion of them. The DNA gave D and trimming, while V, J and clone size come from that table. Found here are fewer than 80,000 clones, 80% to 95% of them singletons; the top ten hold around 7%. The junction had 7 bases not matched to a gene; V was cut back by 4 bases and J by 5 bases. Germline CDR1 and CDR2: SGHTS and YDEGEE. The CDR3 runs to 15 residues. The gene calls are TRBV5-8 and TRBJ1-5, with TRBD1 matching 9 bases. Sequences were obtained from peripheral blood. The origin of this receptor is a human donor in a cohort sampled during active COVID-19. CDR3 coding DNA: TGTGCCAGCAGCCTGGGACAGGGTAGGGATCAGCCCCAGCATTTT. It yields the protein CASSLGQGRDQPQHF.